This is a list of T cell receptor beta chains from one sample in a study of cytomegalovirus exposure and HLA in healthy donors. Sequenced by immunoSEQ multiplex PCR; TCRdb stores in-frame clones only, minus some. The sample contains under 200,000 clones, about 77% of which appear only once. Material for sequencing was PBMCs. The origin of the receptors is a man aged 55 to 70 in good health and CMV-seronegative. The conserved cysteine and the conserved F or W are not part of the CDR3 here. Size is omitted from some rows. Given values are once, few, many or a class for expanded clones.

>TRBV2|TRBJ1-2|NA
ASARTDLTRGYT
>TRBV5-1|TRBJ2-5|NA
ASSLGADRNQETQY
>TRBV5-1|TRBJ2-5|NA
ASSFLSDQETQY
>TRBV11-2|TRBJ1-1|NA
ASSFRTGRAEAF
>TRBV29-1|TRBJ1-4|NA
SVGAGGNEKLF
>TRBV7-9|TRBJ2-1|NA
ASSTGGVAGFSEQF
>TRBV5-6|TRBJ2-7|few
ASSIPGTGGAEQY
>TRBV6-5|TRBJ2-7|NA
ASSPGTGRDEQY
>TRBV5-4|TRBJ1-2|NA
ASSSRGNYGYT
>TRBV5-1|TRBJ2-3|NA
ASSLSTTGVGTDTQY
>TRBV19|TRBJ1-2|few
ASRSRGQGSGGYT
>TRBV10-3|TRBJ1-1|NA
AISESYQGADTEAF
>TRBV19|TRBJ1-5|few
ASALVSSNQPQN
>TRBV7-8|TRBJ1-2|NA
ASSLGTGGFGKNGYT
>TRBV13|TRBJ2-7|NA
ASSLGLAAYEQY
>TRBV19|TRBJ2-5|NA
ASSMTGGGETQY
>TRBV21-1|TRBJ2-5|NA
ASILTRYQETQY
>TRBV5-1|TRBJ1-6|NA
ASSVDSTLTNSPLH
>TRBV5-1|TRBJ1-1|NA
ASSAEQGAMAEAF
>TRBV15|TRBJ2-7|NA
ATSRPGQSYEQY
>TRBV19|TRBJ2-7|NA
ASSIRDRAYEQY
>TRBV30|TRBJ2-7|NA
AWSSVSTGTYEQY
>TRBV7-8|TRBJ2-7|few
ASSQGTGYEQY
>TRBV6-5|TRBJ2-3|once
ASSYSIDSADTQY
>TRBV4-1|TRBJ2-1|few
ASSQAETGSSYNEQF
>TRBV15|TRBJ2-7|once
ATSIGKNCEQY
>TRBV10-2|TRBJ2-7|NA
ASSVSSGDYEQY
>TRBV15|TRBJ2-2|once
ATSRTGVVAGELF
>TRBV27|TRBJ1-1|NA
ASSPFSGGMNTEAF
>TRBV5-4|TRBJ1-2|NA
ASSLGQGAFYGYT
>TRBV4-1|TRBJ1-4|few
ASSQGFSTNEKLF
>TRBV5-1|TRBJ2-3|NA
ASSLVAVQTDTQY
>TRBV5-1|TRBJ2-7|NA
ASSPGTSGTLDEQY
>TRBV27|TRBJ2-6|NA
ASSLLRDREGGANVLT
>TRBV23-1|TRBJ2-7|once
ASIQGPSSYEQY
>TRBV7-8|TRBJ2-1|NA
ASSPQGPGTGGNEQF
>TRBV13|TRBJ2-6|few
ASSPRDRGSGANVLT
>TRBV7-8|TRBJ2-5|few
ASSPGERSRETQY
>TRBV20-1|TRBJ2-5|few
SADPGETQY
>TRBV6-6|TRBJ1-2|few
ASSDPRDGYT
>TRBV27|TRBJ1-5|NA
ASRTASGNQPQH
>TRBV30|TRBJ1-2|NA
AWSVLVPTTSSGYP
>TRBV19|TRBJ2-1|NA
ASSNIAGGPYNEQF
>TRBV6-6|TRBJ2-5|NA
ASSYPGLAGMETQY
>TRBV6-6|TRBJ1-1|NA
ASSYAGGGTEAF
>TRBV7-2|TRBJ2-3|NA
ASSLLTSIPDTQY
>TRBV13|TRBJ2-3|NA
ASSLEGTVGTDTQY
>TRBV2|TRBJ2-2|NA
ASSVLGQGAGELF
>TRBV28|TRBJ2-7|NA
ASGRSGTAMRGEQY
>TRBV9|TRBJ1-3|NA
ASSTDTASGNTIY
>TRBV27|TRBJ1-1|NA
ASSLKGDILYTEAF